Listed here are 31 T cell receptor beta chains from one sample, sequenced in a study of T-cell reconstitution after alpha-beta-depleted transplantation in children. For TCRbeta, the library was prepared with unique molecular identifiers. TCRdb redid the calling of the PCR reads with MiXCR, one entry per CDR3 protein. The sample includes 240,000 or so distinct CDR3 sequences, about 12% seen only once; the top ten take over 2.5%. The sample in question was PBMCs from the stem cell graft donor, obtained from the stem cell graft. Every receptor here comes from a human donor who donated a stem cell graft to a child with acute lymphoblastic leukemia.

This clonotype was counted many times. The CDR3 protein is CASSATGQGSGANVLTF. For the CDR3, the DNA is TGTGCCAGCAGCGCCACAGGACAGGGTTCTGGGGCCAACGTCCTGACTTTC. The rearrangement joins TRBV7-2 to TRBJ2-6; 8 positions match TRBD1. CDR1 is SGHTA, CDR2 FQGNSA, per germline. This CDR3 comprises 17 residues. Trimming cost V 5 bases and J 1 base; bases outside gene matches: 7.

This clonotype was detected many times. The V call is TRBV20-1, the J call TRBJ2-7; D perhaps matches TRBD1 (5 bases). CDR1 and CDR2 from the germline V gene are DFQATT and SNEGSKA (reference sequence). Trimming removed 3 bases from V and 2 bases from J, with 8 bases in between. The CDR3 runs to 12 residues. The CDR3 DNA is TGCAGTGCTAGTCGCAGGGCCTACGAGCAGTACTTC. Translated, it gives CSASRRAYEQYF.

This clonotype was counted at least ten times. This CDR3 reads CASSPQRGLPNEKLFF. The CDR3 DNA reads TGCGCCAGCAGCCCCCAGAGGGGCCTGCCTAATGAAAAACTGTTTTTT. This rearrangement joins TRBV5-1 to TRBJ1-4; TRBD1 is a possible D gene (5 bases). V shed 4 bases and J shed 3 bases, with 16 bases lying between them. CDR1 is SGHRS and CDR2 is YFSETQ in the germline V gene. This CDR3 spans 16 amino acids.

This clonotype was observed many times. One end of the junction is discordant with germline, which a read error may explain. The CDR3 DNA sequence: TGTGCCAGCAGGGGAGGACTAGCGAACGTCCAATTT. Its protein product is CASRGGLANVQF. The chain combines TRBV27 with TRBJ2-3, with TRBD2 identical over 9 bases. The length of the CDR3 is 12 residues. CDR1 MNHEY and CDR2 SMNVEV come from the germline V gene (reference sequence).

This clonotype was recorded at least ten times. The V call is TRBV7-2, the J call TRBJ1-5; D is ambiguous. The length of the CDR3 is 15 residues. The germline CDR1 and CDR2 sequences are SGHTA and FQGNSA. V lost 2 bases and J lost 6, with 14 bases in between. The CDR3 is CASSLKNSGSQPQHF. The CDR3 nucleotides are TGTGCCAGCAGCTTAAAGAACAGTGGGAGTCAGCCCCAGCATTTT.

This clonotype was picked up many times. The CDR3 loop is CSASSVGLADNEQFF. CDR3 DNA: TGCAGTGCTAGCTCCGTTGGACTAGCGGACAATGAGCAGTTCTTC. The chain employs TRBV20-1 and TRBJ2-1; 10 bases match TRBD2. V lost 3 bases, J lost 5 bases, and 7 bases stayed unmatched. Germline V gene sequence: CDR1 DFQATT, CDR2 SNEGSKA (reference sequence). The CDR3 extends over 15 amino acids.

This clonotype showed up many times. The rearrangement links TRBV6-4 to TRBJ2-1; TRBD2 aligns across 7 bases. Germline loops: CDR1 MRHNA, CDR2 SNTAGT. The CDR3 spans 15 residues. V lost 3 bases, J lost 2 bases, and 4 bases stayed unmatched. CDR3 sequence (DNA): TGTGCCAGCAGTGAGGCTAGCGGTACCTACAATGAGCAGTTCTTC. Protein: CASSEASGTYNEQFF.

The chain has TRBV29-1 and TRBJ1-1; D gene unclear. V gave up 6 bases and J gave up 8 bases, with 10 bases separating them. CDR3 length equals 10 residues. Germline CDR1 reads SQVTM; CDR2 reads ANQGSEA. As DNA, the CDR3 is TGCAGCGTGGGTGGAGTAGAAGCTTTCTTT. Protein sequence: CSVGGVEAFF.

V and J are TRBV20-1 and TRBJ2-5, with D tentatively TRBD1 (6 bases). This CDR3 is 16 amino acids long. CDR1 and CDR2 from the germline V gene are DFQATT and SNEGSKA (reference sequence). V was trimmed by 0 bases and J by 0 bases, leaving 14 bases between them. CDR3 residues: CSARDSDSWYQETQYF. The DNA for the CDR3 is TGCAGTGCTAGAGATTCGGACAGTTGGTACCAAGAGACCCAGTACTTC.

This clonotype was recorded at least ten times. V usage is TRBV6-5 and J usage is TRBJ2-5; D possibly corresponds to TRBD2 (6 bases). CDR1 is MNHEY, CDR2 SVGAGI, per germline. This CDR3 region has 17 residues. The germline V and J ends were trimmed by 4 bases and 2 bases, with 20 bases remaining between them. CDR3 nucleotide sequence: TGTGCCAGCAGTTTGGTTGCGGGGTTTACGGCTCAAGAGACCCAGTACTTC. Protein product: CASSLVAGFTAQETQYF.

The rearrangement joins TRBV29-1 to TRBJ2-1; 11 nucleotides agree with TRBD1. The CDR3 length is 14 residues. The V gene end was trimmed by 3 bases and the J gene end by 6 bases; junction bases not matched to a gene: 4. The germline V gene has CDR1 SQVTM and CDR2 ANQGSEA. The DNA of the CDR3 is TGCAGCGTTGAGAGGGGGACAGGGGGCAATGAGCAGTTCTTC. It translates to CSVERGTGGNEQFF.

This clonotype was observed at least ten times. The V and J genes are TRBV27 and TRBJ2-3; D is unclear. Germline assignment: CDR1 MNHEY and CDR2 SMNVEV (reference sequence). This CDR3 region has 15 residues. V was shortened by 8 bases and J by 4 bases, with 19 bases between the two germline ends. The CDR3 DNA follows: TGTGCCAGCTCTACCGTTCGGGCGATTGCAGATACGCAGTATTTT. Translation: CASSTVRAIADTQYF.

This clonotype was counted ten times or more. This sequence joins TRBV10-3 and TRBJ1-2; perhaps TRBD1 as D (6 bases). Looked up from germline, CDR1 is ENHRY and CDR2 is SYGVKD. The ends were cut back, 2 bases at V and 3 bases at J, with 10 bases in the middle. The CDR3 extends over 14 amino acids. The CDR3: CAISEGQGHYGYTF. The CDR3 nucleotides read TGTGCCATCAGTGAGGGGCAGGGGCACTATGGCTACACCTTC.

Remarks on this clonotype: A much bigger clone sits one base away, suggesting this may be a read error. The genes are TRBV20-1 and TRBJ2-3, with a tentative D call TRBD2 (5 bases). CDR1 DFQATT and CDR2 SNEGSKA come from the germline V gene (reference sequence). The CDR3 consists of 12 residues. For the CDR3, the DNA is TGCAGTGCTAAAGGGCCACGGGATAAGCAGTATTTT. Its protein is CSAKGPRDKQYF.

The V gene is TRBV9, the J gene TRBJ1-6, with 9 positions matching TRBD1. V lost 0 bases and J lost 9; bases outside the gene matches: 4. This CDR3 has 15 residues. Germline V gene sequence: CDR1 SGDLS, CDR2 YYNGEE. CDR3 protein: CASSVGGQGSSPLHF. CDR3 coding DNA: TGTGCCAGCAGCGTAGGAGGACAGGGGTCTTCACCCCTCCACTTT.

In its sample, this clonotype was seen many times. V is TRBV25-1 and J is TRBJ1-6, with TRBD1 as a possible D gene (6 bases). The germline V gene has CDR1 MGHDK and CDR2 SYGVNS. Trimming left V 6 bases short and J 10 bases short, with 13 bases between. CDR3 length: 13 amino acids. The DNA for the CDR3 is TGTGCCAGCAGCCGTACAGGGAACTCACCCCTCCACTTT. It translates to CASSRTGNSPLHF.

The V call is TRBV7-7, the J call TRBJ2-3; 7 bases are shared with TRBD1. Germline V gives CDR1 SSHAT, CDR2 FNYEAQ (reference sequence). The V and J ends lost 5 bases and 1 base, in that order; junction bases with no gene match: 6. CDR3 length: 15 amino acids. CDR3 loop: CASSATGAGTDTQYF. The CDR3 coding sequence is TGTGCCAGCAGCGCCACAGGGGCCGGCACAGATACGCAGTATTTT.

The chain couples TRBV5-4 to TRBJ2-7, with a possible D match to TRBD2 (7 bases). The germline CDR1 and CDR2 sequences are SGHNT and YYREEE (reference sequence). The CDR3 has 14 residues. Trimming cost V 0 bases and J 5 bases, with 12 bases left between them. CDR3 DNA: TGTGCCAGCAGCTTGGGTGGGGGGGCGGACGAGCAGTACTTC. It specifies CASSLGGGADEQYF.

This clonotype was detected ten times or more. V is TRBV29-1 and J is TRBJ2-1, with TRBD2 matching over 10 bases. V lost 6 bases and J lost 6; bases outside the gene matches: 8. There are 14 residues in the CDR3. Germline V gives CDR1 SQVTM, CDR2 ANQGSEA. The CDR3 reads CSVDHLAGVNEQFF. The DNA of the CDR3 is TGCAGCGTCGACCACCTAGCGGGAGTCAATGAGCAGTTCTTC.

This chain connects TRBV4-3 to TRBJ2-7; no clear D. Trimming shortened V by 1 base and J by 3 bases, and 10 bases separated the two germline ends. Germline CDR1 reads LGHNA; CDR2 reads YSLEER. This CDR3 spans 14 amino acids. The CDR3 sequence is CASSQVLAYYEQYF. DNA of the CDR3: TGCGCCAGCAGCCAAGTCTTGGCATACTACGAGCAGTACTTC.

The table lists this clonotype with many counts. The gene calls are TRBV19 and TRBJ2-2; TRBD2 aligns across 7 bases. The CDR3 is 15 residues long. CDR1 is LNHDA, CDR2 SQIVND, per germline (reference sequence). Trimming removed 3 bases from V and 1 base from J; junction bases left unmatched: 2. As DNA, the CDR3 is TGTGCCAGTAGTATCATAGCGGGGAACACCGGGGAGCTGTTTTTT. This encodes CASSIIAGNTGELFF. Full variable domain (missing parts from reference TRBV19 and TRBJ2-2): DGGITQSPKYLFRKEGQNVTLSCEQNLNHDAMYWYRQDPGQGLRLIYYSQIVNDFQKGDIAEGYSVSREKKESFPLTVTSAQKNPTAFYLCASSIIAGNTGELFFGEGSRLTVL.

This clonotype was detected many times. The chain uses TRBV20-1 and TRBJ2-7, with 7 positions matching TRBD1. V shed 1 base and J 3 bases; nucleotides not matched to a gene: 3. The CDR3 contains 13 residues. Germline loops: CDR1 DFQATT, CDR2 SNEGSKA (reference sequence). CDR3 region: CSARVQGNYEQYF. CDR3 bases: TGCAGTGCTAGAGTACAGGGGAACTACGAGCAGTACTTC.

The V and J genes are TRBV10-3 and TRBJ2-1, with 13 bases identical to TRBD2. CDR3 length: 15 amino acids. Germline CDR1 ENHRY, CDR2 SYGVKD. Trimming removed 6 bases from V and 6 bases from J; junction bases left unmatched: 5. The CDR3 region is CAISLTSGRANEQFF. CDR3 DNA sequence: TGTGCCATCAGCCTTACTAGCGGGAGGGCCAATGAGCAGTTCTTC.

This clonotype came up many times. The V and J genes are TRBV5-1 and TRBJ1-6, with D possibly matching TRBD1 (5 bases). CDR1 SGHRS and CDR2 YFSETQ come from the germline V gene. V lost 2 bases, J lost 7 bases, and 13 bases lay in between. The CDR3 loop spans 15 amino acids. The CDR3 DNA follows: TGCGCCAGCAGCTTTGGCGACAGTGGAAATTCACCCCTCCACTTT. Protein product: CASSFGDSGNSPLHF.

This clonotype has a handful of counts. CDR3 DNA: TGTGCCAGCTCACGACAGGGGGCTGGGACGAACACTGAAGCTTTCTTT. Its translation: CASSRQGAGTNTEAFF. The J gene is TRBJ1-1, the V gene TRBV18; TRBD1 matches 10 bases. The CDR3 is made up of 16 amino acids. V was pared by 4 bases and J by 1 base, with 6 bases of the junction left unmatched. The germline CDR1 and CDR2 sequences are KGHSH and LQKENI.

This clonotype was detected ten times or more. The chain has TRBV9 and TRBJ2-2; 8 positions match TRBD2. The germline V gene has CDR1 SGDLS and CDR2 YYNGEE. The V gene end was trimmed by 4 bases and the J gene end by 3 bases; junction bases not matched to a gene: 8. This CDR3 region has 16 residues. The CDR3 DNA reads TGTGCCAGCAGCCTAACTAGCGGAGAATACACCGGGGAGCTGTTTTTT. Translation gives CASSLTSGEYTGELFF.

Ten or more counts support this clonotype. The chain links TRBV7-3 to TRBJ2-1; D is ambiguous. The germline CDR1 and CDR2 sequences are SGHTA and FQGTGA. This CDR3 region has 12 residues. The V end was cut by 9 bases, the J end by 3 bases, with 9 bases between. The CDR3 DNA reads as TGTGCCAGTGCGATGGACTACAATGAGCAGTTCTTC. Encoded protein: CASAMDYNEQFF.

At least ten counts were recorded for this clonotype. V gene TRBV7-2 combines with J gene TRBJ2-3; 8 positions agree with TRBD2. Trimming removed 2 bases from V and 4 bases from J; junction bases left unmatched: 5. Germline CDR1 reads SGHTA; CDR2 reads FQGNSA. The CDR3 is made up of 15 amino acids. CDR3 region: CASSLLGGASDTQYF. The CDR3 DNA sequence: TGTGCCAGCAGCTTACTCGGGGGGGCTTCAGATACGCAGTATTTT.

This clonotype was seen only a few times. The rearrangement joins TRBV7-8 to TRBJ1-6; the D gene is possibly TRBD1 (6 bases). There are 16 residues in the CDR3. The germline V and J ends were trimmed by 1 base and 6 bases, with 13 bases remaining between them. CDR1 and CDR2 from the germline V gene are SGHVS and FQNEAQ. For the CDR3, the DNA is TGTGCCAGCAGCTTAGGGCGGCAGGGGATTAATTCACCCCTCCACTTT. Its translation is CASSLGRQGINSPLHF.

This chain links TRBV20-1 with TRBJ2-7; 11 bases agree with TRBD2. The germline CDR1 and CDR2 sequences are DFQATT and SNEGSKA (reference sequence). V shed 2 bases, J shed 5 bases, and the junction held 11 bases outside the gene matches. This CDR3 has 16 amino acids. DNA of the CDR3: TGCAGTGCTAGACTCCCTAGCGGGAGGAGAGGGGACGAGCAGTACTTC. It encodes CSARLPSGRRGDEQYF.

This clonotype has a count of ten or more. This chain connects TRBV7-8 to TRBJ1-1; D ambiguous. From germline, CDR1 is SGHVS and CDR2 FQNEAQ. Deletions cut 4 bases from V and 10 bases from J, with 16 bases between. CDR3 size: 13 residues. This CDR3 reads CASSSPSGMAAFF. CDR3 nucleotides: TGTGCCAGCAGCTCGCCCTCGGGAATGGCAGCTTTCTTT.